Listed here is a single T cell receptor beta chain. Per the study methods: Reference gene primers were amplified, and this amplification served to estimate nucleated cell counts. Clones were sequenced by immunoSEQ multiplex PCR, and TCRdb holds only the in-frame ones, with some missing. D and trimming were read from the DNA, whereas the V and J calls and clone size are those reported in that table. The sample consists of about 220,000 clones, approximately 80% of them appearing once. The entry originates in a study of blood T cell repertoires in COVID-19. Study at large: Samples of COVID-19 (acute and convalescent) were obtained from the United States, Italy and Spain. Sources were T cells, B-cell-depleted T cells, or PBMCs; the material itself was cDNA or gDNA.

J was trimmed by 2 bases and V by 8 bases; bases with no gene match: 8. Per the germline V gene, CDR1 is MNHEY and CDR2 is SMNVEV (reference sequence). The CDR3 sequence is 14 residues long. The J gene is TRBJ2-7, the V gene TRBV27, with TRBD2 matching over 8 bases. The sample consisted of peripheral blood. This receptor was obtained from a man aged 25 to 40 with active or convalescent COVID-19. CDR3 nucleotides: TGTGCCAGCGTGGGTAGCGGGACACCCTACGAGCAGTACTTC. It is translated as CASVGSGTPYEQYF.